The 32 T cell receptor beta chains reported below all come from one sample, sequenced in a study of a mutant IDH1 vaccine in newly diagnosed glioma. Only in-frame clones appear in the TCRdb table, and some are missing; sequencing was by immunoSEQ multiplex PCR. The table includes roughly 41,000 clones, roughly 78% detected once. The sample's time point: baseline, week 1 (first vaccination visit). Treatment given: pre-vaccination baseline after standard-of-care therapy. The sample here was PBMCs, taken from a glioma patient treated with radiotherapy, temozolomide or both. These receptors were taken from a man aged 35 to 55 with glioma. Some clones in this sample may be carry-over from other donors' samples.

This chain joins TRBV5-6 and TRBJ1-5, with D perhaps matching TRBD1 (6 bases). There are 15 residues in the CDR3. The V end lost 4 bases, the J end lost 6 bases, and 17 bases lay between the germline ends. Germline V gene sequence: CDR1 SGHDT, CDR2 YYEEEE. CDR3 sequence reads: CASSDQGKAGQPQHF. Here the CDR3 DNA reads TGTGCCAGCAGCGATCAGGGGAAGGCGGGTCAGCCCCAGCATTTT.

This rearrangement joins TRBV4-2 to TRBJ2-1, with TRBD1 matching over 8 bases. V shed 4 bases and J 2 bases; nucleotides not matched to a gene: 4. This CDR3 is 15 amino acids long. The germline gives CDR1 LGHNA, CDR2 YNFKEQ. The CDR3 region is CASSLRDRTYNEQFF. The DNA of the CDR3 is TGTGCCAGCAGCCTCCGGGACAGGACCTACAATGAGCAGTTCTTC.

This chain joins TRBV2 and TRBJ1-6; D unresolved. Germline V gene sequence: CDR1 SNHLY, CDR2 FYNNEI. Trimming pared 2 bases from V and 8 bases from J, leaving 7 bases between. The CDR3 length is 13 residues. Written as DNA, the CDR3 is TGTGCCAGCAGTGAATTAGACTATTCACCCCTCCACTTT. It specifies CASSELDYSPLHF.

The chain has TRBV30 and TRBJ1-2, with a possible D match to TRBD1 (6 bases). Germline CDR1 is GTSNPN and CDR2 is SVGIG (reference sequence). The CDR3 sequence is 14 residues long. Trimming left V 5 bases short and J 4 bases short, with 17 bases between. CDR3 nucleotide sequence: TGTGCCTGGGCCGGGACTCAGGGGCCCTATGGCTACACCTTC. Its protein is CAWAGTQGPYGYTF.

V and J are TRBV5-1 and TRBJ1-2; TRBD1 matches at 7 bases. From germline, CDR1 is SGHRS and CDR2 YFSETQ. V shed 4 bases, J shed 2 bases, and the junction held 5 bases outside the gene matches. This CDR3 has 14 amino acids. CDR3 loop: CASSPRDRNYGYTF. CDR3 coding DNA: TGCGCCAGCAGCCCCCGGGACAGAAACTATGGCTACACCTTC.

V and J are TRBV7-9 and TRBJ2-1, with D possibly being TRBD1 (5 bases). This CDR3 comprises 15 residues. CDR1 and CDR2 (germline): SEHNR, FQNEAQ (reference sequence). The V gene lost 5 bases and the J gene lost 5 bases, with 16 bases spanning the gap. The CDR3 sequence: CASSLSGRPNNEQFF. Here the CDR3 DNA reads TGTGCCAGCAGCCTTTCAGGGCGGCCTAACAATGAGCAGTTCTTC.

This clone has a handful of counts. The chain has TRBV6-5 and TRBJ1-4; no reliable D call. The CDR3 extends over 15 amino acids. V was clipped by 5 bases and J by 3 bases, with 13 bases between them. Germline CDR1 reads MNHEY; CDR2 reads SVGAGI. CDR3 coding DNA: TGTGCCAGCAGTCCCGAGGGTTGGGCTAATGAAAAACTGTTTTTT. This translates into CASSPEGWANEKLFF.

The chain uses TRBV18 and TRBJ2-1; 8 bases match TRBD2. Trimming removed 3 bases from V and 4 bases from J; junction bases left unmatched: 2. Germline V lookup: CDR1 KGHSH, CDR2 LQKENI. The CDR3 contains 14 residues. CDR3 loop: CASSPGGEYNEQFF. The CDR3 DNA follows: TGTGCCAGCTCACCCGGGGGGGAGTACAATGAGCAGTTCTTC.

The genes are TRBV2 and TRBJ1-5; TRBD1 is a possible D gene (5 bases). CDR1 is SNHLY, CDR2 FYNNEI, per germline. The CDR3 runs 13 residues. Deletions cut 5 bases from V and 7 bases from J, with 12 bases between. The CDR3 DNA follows: TGTGCCAGCAGTCTCAGGGAGACCCAGCCCCAGCATTTT. Residues: CASSLRETQPQHF.

This clone was detected only a few times. The genes are TRBV30 and TRBJ1-1, with 7 bases identical to TRBD1. Germline-derived CDR1 and CDR2 are GTSNPN and SVGIG (reference sequence). The CDR3 runs to 14 residues. J was trimmed by 4 bases and V by 3 bases; bases with no gene match: 8. The CDR3 bases are TGTGCCTGGAGCTCCGGACAGGACAGCACTGAAGCTTTCTTT. Its protein is CAWSSGQDSTEAFF.

The chain carries TRBV6-5 and TRBJ2-2, with 9 bases fitting TRBD1. Per germline, CDR1 MNHEY and CDR2 SVGAGI. V dropped 2 bases and J dropped 4; count of bases not matched to a gene: 5. This CDR3 has 16 amino acids. CDR3: CASSYRHRGPTGELFF. In nucleotides, the CDR3 is TGTGCCAGCAGTTACAGACACAGGGGGCCCACCGGGGAGCTGTTTTTT.

The gene calls are TRBV29-1 and TRBJ2-5, with D tentatively TRBD1 (6 bases). This CDR3 has 12 residues. V shed 7 bases and J shed 5 bases, with 14 bases lying between them. Germline loops: CDR1 SQVTM, CDR2 ANQGSEA. CDR3 DNA: TGCAGCGGGGGATCAGGGGCGGAGACCCAGTACTTC. As protein: CSGGSGAETQYF. The full variable domain, rest sourced from reference TRBV29-1 and TRBJ2-5, is SAVISQKPSRDICQRGTSLTIQCQVDSQVTMMFWYRQQPGQSLTLIATANQGSEATYESGFVIDKFPISRPNLTFSTLTVSNMSPEDSSIYLCSGGSGAETQYFGPGTRLLVL.

This chain joins TRBV6-5 and TRBJ2-7; the D gene is possibly TRBD1 (5 bases). Trimming left V 0 bases short and J 5 bases short, with 11 bases between. Looked up from germline, CDR1 is MNHEY and CDR2 is SVGAGI. The CDR3 runs to 14 residues. CDR3 region: CASSYSRTQNEQYF. The CDR3 DNA follows: TGTGCCAGCAGTTACTCGAGGACACAGAACGAGCAGTACTTC.

This chain joins TRBV4-1 and TRBJ2-3; 7 nucleotides agree with TRBD2. CDR1 and CDR2 (germline): MGHRA, YSYEKL. The CDR3 totals 11 residues. Trimming cost V 3 bases and J 10 bases; bases outside gene matches: 1. The CDR3 reads CASSHTSAQYF. CDR3 in DNA: TGCGCCAGCAGCCATACTAGCGCGCAGTATTTT.

The chain recombines TRBV11-2 with TRBJ2-1, with D perhaps TRBD1 (6 bases). CDR3 length: 16 residues. Germline V gene data show CDR1 as SGHAT and CDR2 as FQNNGV. V was cut by 3 bases and J by 6 bases, with 18 bases left in between. The CDR3 loop reads CASSFPLQGWFNEQFF. Here the CDR3 DNA reads TGTGCCAGCAGCTTCCCTCTACAGGGTTGGTTCAATGAGCAGTTCTTC. Full variable domain (remainder filled in from reference TRBV11-2 and TRBJ2-1): EAGVAQSPRYKIIEKRQSVAFWCNPISGHATLYWYQQILGQGPKLLIQFQNNGVVDDSQLPKDRFSAERLKGVDSTLKIQPAKLEDSAVYLCASSFPLQGWFNEQFFGPGTRLTVL.

The chain couples TRBV5-4 to TRBJ1-2; D is unclear. Germline V gene sequence: CDR1 SGHNT, CDR2 YYREEE (reference sequence). The CDR3 is 14 amino acids. The germline V and J ends were trimmed by 1 base and 1 base, with 8 bases remaining between them. In DNA, the CDR3 is TGTGCCAGCAGCTTGCGAGGTTATAACTATGGCTACACCTTC. Translating it yields CASSLRGYNYGYTF.

The genes are TRBV20-1 and TRBJ2-1; D is unclear. Germline lookup yields CDR1 DFQATT and CDR2 SNEGSKA (reference sequence). The CDR3 is made up of 11 amino acids. Trimming removed 5 bases at V and 4 bases at J, with 6 bases between. CDR3 nucleotides: TGCAGTGCTGGCTATTACAATGAGCAGTTCTTC. Amino acid sequence: CSAGYYNEQFF.

V gene TRBV6-1 combines with J gene TRBJ1-4; 7 nucleotides match TRBD1. The CDR3 consists of 14 residues. V shed 4 bases and J 7 bases; nucleotides not matched to a gene: 6. The V gene's germline CDR1 is MNHNS and CDR2 SASEGT. The CDR3 sequence: CASSAPGQPEKLFF. The CDR3 DNA sequence: TGTGCCAGCAGTGCCCCGGGACAGCCTGAAAAACTGTTTTTT.

The chain uses TRBV7-2 and TRBJ2-1; the match to TRBD1 covers 8 bases. The CDR3 length is 16 residues. The germline gives CDR1 SGHTA, CDR2 FQGNSA. Germline trimming cut 1 base from V and 10 bases from J; bases unmatched to any gene: 12. DNA of the CDR3: TGTGCCAGCAGCTTAGTTTTACAGGGGGGAAGTAGGGAGCAGTTCTTC. Its translation: CASSLVLQGGSREQFF.

The V and J genes are TRBV5-1 and TRBJ1-2; D remains unclear. Deletions cut 0 bases from V and 4 bases from J, with 10 bases between. Germline loops: CDR1 SGHRS, CDR2 YFSETQ. This CDR3 contains 14 residues. The CDR3 is CASSLEGATYGYTF. As DNA, the CDR3 is TGCGCCAGCAGCTTGGAGGGTGCGACCTATGGCTACACCTTC.

The chain is built from TRBV7-9 and TRBJ2-3, with 7 nucleotides matching TRBD2. The junction had 12 bases not matched to a gene; V was cut back by 6 bases and J by 6 bases. Germline CDR1 and CDR2: SEHNR and FQNEAQ (reference sequence). The CDR3 contains 15 residues. The CDR3 nucleotides read TGTGCCAGCAGTTTGACTAGCTCCTCCACGGATACGCAGTATTTT. It yields the protein CASSLTSSSTDTQYF.

The V call is TRBV7-2, the J call TRBJ2-3; TRBD2 matches 9 bases. The CDR3 runs 15 residues. Germline CDR1 is SGHTA and CDR2 is FQGNSA. V lost 8 bases, J lost 0 bases, and 6 bases stayed unmatched. CDR3 DNA sequence: TGTGCCAGCCGCGGGGGGGGGACTAGCACAGATACGCAGTATTTT. Residues: CASRGGGTSTDTQYF.

This clone has only one observation. This chain uses TRBV7-8 with TRBJ2-2, with a tentative D call TRBD1 (6 bases). Trimming shortened V by 5 bases and J by 4 bases, and 26 bases separated the two germline ends. Germline CDR1 reads SGHVS; CDR2 reads FQNEAQ. The CDR3 covers 19 residues. CDR3 coding DNA: TGTGCCAGCAGCGCTAGTGGGGGTAGGGGGACGGGGAGCACCGGGGAGCTGTTTTTT. This codes for CASSASGGRGTGSTGELFF.

J is TRBJ2-7 and V is TRBV10-3, with unresolved D. CDR1 is ENHRY and CDR2 is SYGVKD in the germline V gene. The V gene lost 4 bases and the J gene lost 3 bases, with 10 bases spanning the gap. The CDR3 is 13 amino acids. The CDR3 reads CAISATKDYEQYF. The DNA of the CDR3 is TGTGCCATCAGTGCTACCAAAGACTACGAGCAGTACTTC.

This chain links TRBV7-7 with TRBJ2-1; TRBD1 agrees at 7 bases. Germline trimming cut 5 bases from V and 9 bases from J; bases unmatched to any gene: 10. This CDR3 spans 14 amino acids. Germline CDR1 is SSHAT and CDR2 is FNYEAQ (reference sequence). The CDR3 DNA is TGTGCCAGCAGCCTACAGACAGGGCAGGGTGAGCAGTTCTTC. This translates into CASSLQTGQGEQFF.

The CDR3 here is CASSRGNYGYTF. As DNA, the CDR3 is TGTGCCAGCAGCCGGGGGAACTATGGCTACACCTTC. This chain links TRBV6-6 with TRBJ1-2; perhaps TRBD1 as D (5 bases). Per germline, CDR1 MNHNY and CDR2 SVGAGI (reference sequence). Trimming left V 6 bases short and J 2 bases short, with 7 bases between. The CDR3 loop spans 12 amino acids.

The chain has TRBV7-8 and TRBJ2-5; 7 bases line up with TRBD1. This CDR3 is 14 amino acids long. The V gene's germline CDR1 is SGHVS and CDR2 FQNEAQ. V lost 1 base and J lost 7; bases outside the gene matches: 6. CDR3 DNA: TGTGCCAGCAGCTTAGACGACAGGGTAGGGACCCAGTACTTC. Translation gives CASSLDDRVGTQYF.

The chain is built from TRBV4-2 and TRBJ2-5; 8 bases line up with TRBD1. J lost 0 bases, V lost 4 bases, and 1 base had no gene match. Germline CDR1 and CDR2: LGHNA and YNFKEQ. CDR3 length: 14 residues. This CDR3 reads CASSRTGNQETQYF. The CDR3 bases are TGTGCCAGCAGCCGGACAGGGAACCAAGAGACCCAGTACTTC.

The chain uses TRBV5-1 and TRBJ1-6; no firm D call. CDR3 length: 16 residues. The germline gives CDR1 SGHRS, CDR2 YFSETQ. V was pared by 1 base and J by 0 bases, with 8 bases between. The CDR3 loop is CASSLLGSSYNSPLHF. CDR3 nucleotide sequence: TGCGCCAGCAGCTTGTTGGGGAGCTCCTATAATTCACCCCTCCACTTT.

This rearrangement joins TRBV9 to TRBJ1-6; possibly TRBD1 for D (5 bases). The germline V gene has CDR1 SGDLS and CDR2 YYNGEE. The ends were cut back, 0 bases at V and 7 bases at J, with 14 bases in the middle. The length of the CDR3 is 16 residues. The CDR3 bases are TGTGCCAGCAGCGTAGACGTTGGGACCGGGAATTCACCCCTCCACTTT. Protein sequence: CASSVDVGTGNSPLHF.

This sequence joins TRBV5-4 and TRBJ1-1; TRBD1 agrees at 7 bases. CDR1 SGHNT and CDR2 YYREEE come from the germline V gene (reference sequence). V was pared by 0 bases and J by 1 base, with 0 bases of the junction left unmatched. The CDR3 is 14 amino acids. CDR3 bases: TGTGCCAGCAGCTTGGACAGGGGGAACACTGAAGCTTTCTTT. It is translated as CASSLDRGNTEAFF.

The chain is built from TRBV4-1 and TRBJ1-5, with 9 bases matching TRBD1. Trimming cost V 1 base and J 0 bases; bases outside gene matches: 7. Germline lookup yields CDR1 MGHRA and CDR2 YSYEKL. This CDR3 spans 18 amino acids. The DNA for the CDR3 is TGCGCCAGCAGCCAAGCCGGGACAGGGATTTATAGCAATCAGCCCCAGCATTTT. Amino acid sequence: CASSQAGTGIYSNQPQHF.